Below are 22 T cell receptor beta chains sequenced from a single sample in a study of T cell responses to AZD1222 COVID-19 vaccine. Only in-frame clones appear in the TCRdb table, and some are missing; sequencing was by immunoSEQ multiplex PCR. The repertoire consists of roughly 130,000 clones, with about 91% occurring once and the leading ten covering approximately 2.8%. This specimen consisted of peripheral blood, obtained on day 0 of AZD1222 vaccination. These receptors originate from an adult in good health.

The chain couples TRBV5-1 to TRBJ2-7; tentatively, D is TRBD1 (5 bases). There are 14 residues in the CDR3. V was trimmed by 0 bases and J by 2 bases, leaving 9 bases between them. Germline CDR1 and CDR2: SGHRS and YFSETQ. Here the CDR3 reads CASSLDQGPYEQYF. The CDR3 nucleotides read TGCGCCAGCAGCTTGGATCAGGGCCCCTACGAGCAGTACTTC.

The CDR3 bases are TGTGCCAGCAGCAGGACAGGGGACTCACCCCTCCACTTT. This sequence encodes CASSRTGDSPLHF. The rearrangement joins TRBV6-2 or TRBV6-3 to TRBJ1-6; 9 nucleotides match TRBD1. This CDR3 comprises 13 residues. Germline CDR1 and CDR2: MNHEY and SVGEGT. Germline trimming cut 6 bases from V and 10 bases from J; bases unmatched to any gene: 4.

The rearrangement joins TRBV18 to TRBJ1-2; D gene unclear. Trimming removed 1 base from V and 6 bases from J, with 9 bases in between. The length of the CDR3 is 13 residues. Germline lookup yields CDR1 KGHSH and CDR2 LQKENI. CDR3 loop: CASSPRSLDGYTF. CDR3 in DNA: TGTGCCAGCTCACCACGGTCGCTGGATGGCTACACCTTC.

The count of this clone is one. This chain uses TRBV19 with TRBJ2-7, with TRBD1 identical over 7 bases. The V gene's germline CDR1 is LNHDA and CDR2 SQIVND (reference sequence). The CDR3 sequence is 12 residues long. Trimming at V came to 5 bases and at J to 9 bases, leaving 7 bases not matched to a gene. Here the CDR3 DNA reads TGTGCCAGTAGTGCAAGGGACAGTAGGCAGTACTTC. It encodes CASSARDSRQYF.

The chain combines TRBV7-8 with TRBJ2-2; D possibly matches TRBD1 or TRBD2 (5 bases each). Trimming cost V 3 bases and J 7 bases, with 9 bases left between them. The CDR3 extends over 13 amino acids. Germline-derived CDR1 and CDR2 are SGHVS and FQNEAQ. CDR3 region: CASSLMGDGELFF. The CDR3 region has the DNA TGTGCCAGCAGCTTGATGGGGGACGGGGAGCTGTTTTTT.

This clone has a single count. This chain uses TRBV6-5 with TRBJ2-5; D is unclear. CDR3 size: 14 residues. CDR1 and CDR2 from the germline V gene are MNHEY and SVGAGI. The V gene lost 0 bases and the J gene lost 5 bases, with 10 bases spanning the gap. CDR3 protein: CASSYSIPGETQYF. The CDR3 DNA sequence: TGTGCCAGCAGTTACTCGATACCTGGGGAGACCCAGTACTTC.

In its sample, this clone ranks as medium-sized (0.01 to 0.1%). V usage is TRBV3-1 (or the pseudogene TRBV3-2) and J usage is TRBJ2-1, with 15 bases aligning to TRBD2. Looked up from germline, CDR1 is LGHDT and CDR2 is YNNKEL (reference sequence). The CDR3 contains 18 residues. Trimming at V came to 0 bases and at J to 7 bases, leaving 7 bases not matched to a gene. The CDR3 DNA reads TGTGCCAGCAGCCAAGAGGGGGGACTAGCGGGAGGAGGGAATGAGCAGTTCTTC. Its protein is CASSQEGGLAGGGNEQFF.

The chain carries TRBV30 and TRBJ2-7; D remains ambiguous. V gave up 3 bases and J gave up 2 bases, with 11 bases separating them. Germline CDR1 and CDR2: GTSNPN and SVGIG (reference sequence). The CDR3 runs 13 residues. CDR3 DNA sequence: TGTGCCTGGAGCCCTACTGCCCCCTACGAGCAGTACTTC. It yields the protein CAWSPTAPYEQYF.

This chain links TRBV9 with TRBJ1-2, with 8 bases fitting TRBD1. Germline V gene lookup returns CDR1 SGDLS and CDR2 YYNGEE. The V gene end was trimmed by 0 bases and the J gene end by 7 bases; junction bases not matched to a gene: 2. The CDR3 sequence is 13 residues long. This chain's CDR3 is CASSVVGQGGYTF. Here the CDR3 DNA reads TGTGCCAGCAGCGTAGTTGGACAGGGTGGCTACACCTTC. The complete variable domain, with remaining parts taken from reference TRBV9 and TRBJ1-2, reads DSGVTQTPKHLITATGQRVTLRCSPRSGDLSVYWYQQSLDQGLQFLIQYYNGEERAKGNILERFSAQQFPDLHSELNLSSLELGDSALYFCASSVVGQGGYTFGSGTRLTVV.

J is TRBJ1-6 and V is TRBV12-3 or TRBV12-4; no reliable D call. With 1 base removed from V and 10 bases from J, the gap between germline ends came to 8 bases. This CDR3 comprises 13 residues. This chain's CDR3 is CASSLGAGSPLHF. CDR3 bases: TGTGCCAGCAGTTTAGGGGCAGGATCACCCCTCCACTTT.

Only one count was recorded for this clone. The chain uses TRBV5-1 and TRBJ2-7, with 7 nucleotides matching TRBD2. CDR1 and CDR2 from the germline V gene are SGHRS and YFSETQ. This CDR3 comprises 14 residues. After removal of 5 bases from V and 5 bases from J, the junction contained 10 bases not matched to a gene. CDR3 DNA: TGCGCCAGCAGGGGAAAGGGAGGGCGGGACGAGCAGTACTTC. This gives the protein CASRGKGGRDEQYF.

J is TRBJ1-6 and V is TRBV19, with 7 bases fitting TRBD1. This CDR3 spans 15 amino acids. J lost 10 bases, V lost 1 base, and 7 bases had no gene match. Per germline, CDR1 LNHDA and CDR2 SQIVND (reference sequence). The CDR3 DNA is TGTGCCAGTAGTATAGGGGGGGACAGACGATCACCCCTCCACTTT. It specifies CASSIGGDRRSPLHF.

This chain links TRBV5-4 with TRBJ2-5; TRBD2 agrees at 8 bases. After removal of 4 bases from V and 5 bases from J, the junction contained 10 bases not matched to a gene. Germline V gene lookup returns CDR1 SGHNT and CDR2 YYREEE (reference sequence). The CDR3 sequence is 15 residues long. The CDR3: CASSRAAGVDETQYF. In DNA, the CDR3 is TGTGCCAGCAGCCGTGCAGCGGGAGTAGATGAGACCCAGTACTTC.

The chain combines TRBV14 with TRBJ2-5; no reliable D call. The germline V gene has CDR1 SGHDN and CDR2 FVKESK. The V gene lost 5 bases and the J gene lost 7 bases, with 17 bases spanning the gap. There are 14 residues in the CDR3. CDR3 sequence reads: CASSSTPLLGTQYF. In DNA form, the CDR3 reads TGTGCCAGCAGCTCCACTCCCCTTTTAGGGACCCAGTACTTC.

This rearrangement joins TRBV7-3 to TRBJ2-7, with TRBD2 matching over 9 bases. Germline CDR1 reads SGHTA; CDR2 reads FQGTGA. The CDR3 is 15 residues long. V shed 5 bases, J shed 0 bases, and the junction held 5 bases outside the gene matches. CDR3 protein: CASSVAGGSSYEQYF. The CDR3 nucleotides read TGTGCCAGCAGCGTCGCGGGGGGGAGCTCCTACGAGCAGTACTTC.

The chain joins TRBV5-5 to TRBJ2-7, with D possibly being TRBD1 (5 bases). The CDR3 extends over 14 amino acids. V lost 4 bases and J lost 0, with 11 bases in between. Germline loops: CDR1 SGHKS, CDR2 YYEKEE (reference sequence). The DNA of the CDR3 is TGTGCCAGCAGCCCCCCAGGGTACTCCTACGAGCAGTACTTC. Its protein product is CASSPPGYSYEQYF.

V usage is TRBV7-3 and J usage is TRBJ1-4; no definite D call. CDR3 length: 13 residues. Trimming stripped 3 bases from V and 7 bases from J, with 9 bases between. In germline, CDR1 is SGHTA, CDR2 FQGTGA. DNA of the CDR3: TGTGCCAGCAGCTTCAGCCATGGTGAAAAACTGTTTTTT. Protein: CASSFSHGEKLFF.

Concerning this clone itself: No DNA is shown, since the ends of the CDR3 on it are uncertain; the CDR3 is the one TCRdb lists. The rearrangement uses TRBV21-1 and TRBJ1-6. TRBV21-1 is a known pseudogene. The CDR3 has 17 amino acids, counting both end residues. The CDR3 region is CASSKPSKVGFGSPLHF.

The V and J genes are TRBV2 and TRBJ1-4; no reliable D call. Germline V gene data show CDR1 as SNHLY and CDR2 as FYNNEI. Between the trimmed V and J ends, which lost 6 bases and 0 bases, there was a span of 5 bases. The CDR3 runs to 13 residues. The CDR3 region is CASRVTTNEKLFF. Here the CDR3 DNA reads TGTGCCAGCAGGGTCACAACTAATGAAAAACTGTTTTTT.

The rearrangement joins TRBV15 to TRBJ2-2; D is unclear. Germline loops: CDR1 LNHNV, CDR2 YYDKDF (reference sequence). The V end was cut by 1 base, the J end by 5 bases, with 14 bases between. The CDR3 extends over 16 amino acids. The CDR3 DNA reads TGTGCCACCAGCAGAGGAGGAGTGCGGCGAACCGGGGAGCTGTTTTTT. This encodes CATSRGGVRRTGELFF.

The rearrangement links TRBV11-2 to TRBJ2-7; D could derive from TRBD1 or TRBD2 (5 bases each). This CDR3 contains 16 residues. The V end lost 6 bases, the J end lost 1 base, and 19 bases lay between the germline ends. Germline CDR1 is SGHAT and CDR2 is FQNNGV. CDR3 loop: CASSHPRGSVSYEQYF. CDR3 sequence (DNA): TGTGCCAGCAGTCATCCCCGGGGCTCGGTATCCTACGAGCAGTACTTC. Full variable domain (outside the CDR3, taken from reference TRBV11-2 and TRBJ2-7): EAGVAQSPRYKIIEKRQSVAFWCNPISGHATLYWYQQILGQGPKLLIQFQNNGVVDDSQLPKDRFSAERLKGVDSTLKIQPAKLEDSAVYLCASSHPRGSVSYEQYFGPGTRLTVT.

The CDR3 sequence: CASSTGTGATEAFF. The CDR3, as DNA: TGTGCCAGCAGTACTGGGACAGGCGCAACTGAAGCTTTCTTT. The chain joins TRBV6-5 to TRBJ1-1; 8 bases are a match to TRBD1. V gave up 5 bases and J gave up 5 bases; unmatched junction bases: 7. The CDR3 is made up of 14 amino acids. The germline gives CDR1 MNHEY, CDR2 SVGAGI.